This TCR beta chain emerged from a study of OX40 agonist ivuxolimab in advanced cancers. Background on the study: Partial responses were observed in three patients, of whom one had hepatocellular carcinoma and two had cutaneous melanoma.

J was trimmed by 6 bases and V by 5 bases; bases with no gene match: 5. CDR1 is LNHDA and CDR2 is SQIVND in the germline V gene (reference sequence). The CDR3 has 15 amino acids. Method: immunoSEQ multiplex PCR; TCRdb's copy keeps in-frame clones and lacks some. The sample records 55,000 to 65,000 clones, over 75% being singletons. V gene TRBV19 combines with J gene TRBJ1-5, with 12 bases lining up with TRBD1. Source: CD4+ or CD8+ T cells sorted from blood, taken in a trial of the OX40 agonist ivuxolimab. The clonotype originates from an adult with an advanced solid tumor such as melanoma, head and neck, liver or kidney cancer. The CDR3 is CASSGGQGAGQPQHF. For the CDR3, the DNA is TGTGCCAGTAGTGGGGGACAGGGGGCCGGTCAGCCCCAGCATTTT.